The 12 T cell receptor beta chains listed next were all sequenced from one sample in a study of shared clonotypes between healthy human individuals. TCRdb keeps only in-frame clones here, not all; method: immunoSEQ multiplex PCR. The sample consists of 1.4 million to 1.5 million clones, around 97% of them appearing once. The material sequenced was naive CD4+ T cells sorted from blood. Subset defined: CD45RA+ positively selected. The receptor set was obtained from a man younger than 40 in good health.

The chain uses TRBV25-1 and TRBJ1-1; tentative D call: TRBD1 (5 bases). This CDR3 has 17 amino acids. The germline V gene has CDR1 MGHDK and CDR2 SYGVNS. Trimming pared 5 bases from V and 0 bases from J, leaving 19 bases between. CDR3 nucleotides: TGTGCCAGCAGTCCCCATTCAGGGACGGTCGTGAACACTGAAGCTTTCTTT. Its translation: CASSPHSGTVVNTEAFF.

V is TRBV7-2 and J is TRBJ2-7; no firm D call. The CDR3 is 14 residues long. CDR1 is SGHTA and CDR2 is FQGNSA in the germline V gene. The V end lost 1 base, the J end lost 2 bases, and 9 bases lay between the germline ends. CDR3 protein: CASSLGSPTYEQYF. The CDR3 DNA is TGTGCCAGCAGCTTAGGGTCCCCTACCTACGAGCAGTACTTC.

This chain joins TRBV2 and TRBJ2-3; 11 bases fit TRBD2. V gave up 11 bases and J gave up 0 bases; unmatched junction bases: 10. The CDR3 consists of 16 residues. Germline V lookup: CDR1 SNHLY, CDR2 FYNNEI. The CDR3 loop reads CAQASGRTRSTDTQYF. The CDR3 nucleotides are TGTGCCCAGGCTAGCGGGAGGACCCGTAGCACAGATACGCAGTATTTT.

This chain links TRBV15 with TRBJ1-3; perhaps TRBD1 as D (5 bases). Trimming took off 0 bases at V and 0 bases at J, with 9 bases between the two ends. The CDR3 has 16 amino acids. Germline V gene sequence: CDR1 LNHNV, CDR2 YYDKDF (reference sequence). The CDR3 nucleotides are TGTGCCACCAGCAGAGACGGGACCAGCTCTGGAAACACCATATATTTT. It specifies CATSRDGTSSGNTIYF.

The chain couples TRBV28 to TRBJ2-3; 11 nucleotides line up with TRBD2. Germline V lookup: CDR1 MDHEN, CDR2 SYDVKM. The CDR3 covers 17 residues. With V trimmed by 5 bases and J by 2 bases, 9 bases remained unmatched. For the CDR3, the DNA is TGTGCCAGCAGTCTAGGTCGGACTAGCGGGCTCACAGATACGCAGTATTTT. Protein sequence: CASSLGRTSGLTDTQYF.

The CDR3 loop is CASSLVDPQDNEQFF. The CDR3 bases are TGCGCCAGCAGCTTGGTGGACCCGCAAGACAATGAGCAGTTCTTC. The genes are TRBV5-1 and TRBJ2-1, with unresolved D. Trimming left V 0 bases short and J 5 bases short, with 12 bases between. The CDR3 spans 15 residues. Germline lookup yields CDR1 SGHRS and CDR2 YFSETQ.

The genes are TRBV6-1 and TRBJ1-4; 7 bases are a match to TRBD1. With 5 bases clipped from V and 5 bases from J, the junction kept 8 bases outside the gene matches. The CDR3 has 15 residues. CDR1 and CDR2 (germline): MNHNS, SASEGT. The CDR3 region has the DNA TGTGCCAGCAGTATTCGGGACAGCACAAATGAAAAACTGTTTTTT. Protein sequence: CASSIRDSTNEKLFF.

Here the CDR3 DNA reads TGTGCCAGCATAGGCGGGCGGAGCTCCTACAATGAGCAGTTCTTC. It codes for CASIGGRSSYNEQFF. The rearrangement joins TRBV2 to TRBJ2-1, with D perhaps matching TRBD2 (5 bases). The ends were cut back, 7 bases at V and 0 bases at J, with 13 bases in the middle. Per the germline V gene, CDR1 is SNHLY and CDR2 is FYNNEI. The CDR3 extends over 15 amino acids.

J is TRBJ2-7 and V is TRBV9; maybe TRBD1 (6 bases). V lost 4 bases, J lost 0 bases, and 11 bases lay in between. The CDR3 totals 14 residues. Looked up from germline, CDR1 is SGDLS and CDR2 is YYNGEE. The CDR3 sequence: CASSRDTASYEQYF. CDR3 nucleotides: TGTGCCAGCAGCCGGGACACCGCCTCCTACGAGCAGTACTTC.

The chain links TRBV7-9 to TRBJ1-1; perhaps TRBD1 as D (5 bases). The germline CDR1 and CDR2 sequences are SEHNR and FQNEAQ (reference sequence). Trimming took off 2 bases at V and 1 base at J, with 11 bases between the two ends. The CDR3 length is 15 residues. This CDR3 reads CASSLQGPPNTEAFF. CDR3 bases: TGTGCCAGCAGCTTACAGGGACCACCGAACACTGAAGCTTTCTTT. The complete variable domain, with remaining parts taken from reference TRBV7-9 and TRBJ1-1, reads DTGVSQNPRHKITKRGQNVTFRCDPISEHNRLYWYRQTLGQGPEFLTYFQNEAQLEKSRLLSDRFSAERPKGSFSTLEIQRTEQGDSAMYLCASSLQGPPNTEAFFGQGTRLTVV.

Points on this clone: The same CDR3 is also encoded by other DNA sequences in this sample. CDR3 sequence (DNA): TGTGCCAGCAGCGTAGCTTCCGGTGGAGAGCAGTACTTC. Translating gives CASSVASGGEQYF. This chain uses TRBV9 with TRBJ2-7; D not resolved. Germline V gene data show CDR1 as SGDLS and CDR2 as YYNGEE. The CDR3 sequence is 13 residues long. Trimming stripped 0 bases from V and 7 bases from J, with 11 bases between.

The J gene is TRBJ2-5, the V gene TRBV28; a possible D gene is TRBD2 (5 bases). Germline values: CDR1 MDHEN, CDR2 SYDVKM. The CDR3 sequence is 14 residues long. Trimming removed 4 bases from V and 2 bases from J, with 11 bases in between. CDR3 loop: CASSSGREQETQYF. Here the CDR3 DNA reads TGTGCCAGCAGTTCGGGCCGGGAACAAGAGACCCAGTACTTC.